Presented here are 16 T cell receptor beta chains from one specimen sequenced in a study of T-cell memory formation after mild COVID-19. TCRdb itself ran the 5' RACE reads through MiXCR, one entry per CDR3 protein. This table has around 400,000 distinct CDR3 sequences, more than 20% appearing once. Sequenced: PBMCs or a T cell subset sorted from them (not recorded which). These receptors all stem from an adult woman who had mild COVID-19 (a few samples of this study predate the infection). Cell type and time point are not known.

The rearrangement uses TRBV4-1 and TRBJ1-1; D unresolved. Between the trimmed V and J ends, which lost 1 base and 0 bases, there was a span of 9 bases. Germline V gives CDR1 MGHRA, CDR2 YSYEKL. The CDR3 loop spans 15 amino acids. The CDR3 DNA is TGCGCCAGCAGCCAAGTGTTGACATTGAACACTGAAGCTTTCTTT. It specifies CASSQVLTLNTEAFF.

The chain couples TRBV4-1 to TRBJ1-2; D unclear. The V gene lost 1 base and the J gene lost 5 bases, with 8 bases spanning the gap. CDR1 and CDR2 (germline): MGHRA, YSYEKL. The CDR3 consists of 13 residues. CDR3 loop: CASSQATPYGYTF. The CDR3 region has the DNA TGCGCCAGCAGCCAAGCGACACCTTATGGCTACACCTTC.

The rearrangement links TRBV5-1 to TRBJ2-1, with D unresolved. The CDR3 length is 11 residues. CDR1 and CDR2 (germline): SGHRS, YFSETQ. The ends were cut back, 3 bases at V and 12 bases at J, with 10 bases in the middle. CDR3 DNA sequence: TGCGCCAGCAGCTCCGAGATCGCGCAGTTCTTC. Residues: CASSSEIAQFF.

This chain connects TRBV12-3 or TRBV12-4 to TRBJ2-2; 7 bases match TRBD2. Trimming at V came to 3 bases and at J to 1 base, leaving 2 bases not matched to a gene. This CDR3 spans 15 amino acids. CDR3 loop: CASSFQRGNTGELFF. CDR3 nucleotides: TGTGCCAGCAGTTTCCAGCGGGGGAACACCGGGGAGCTGTTTTTT.

The chain uses TRBV5-5 and TRBJ1-1; D may be TRBD1 (5 bases). The CDR3 totals 16 residues. The germline V gene has CDR1 SGHKS and CDR2 YYEKEE (reference sequence). V was shortened by 0 bases and J by 0 bases, with 12 bases between the two germline ends. In DNA form, the CDR3 reads TGTGCCAGCAGCTTGGGGCAGGGAAGAATGAACACTGAAGCTTTCTTT. Protein product: CASSLGQGRMNTEAFF.

V gene TRBV7-6 combines with J gene TRBJ2-5; a possible D gene is TRBD2 (5 bases). Trimming left V 2 bases short and J 4 bases short, with 17 bases between. This CDR3 is built from 16 residues. CDR1 SGHVS and CDR2 FNYEAQ come from the germline V gene. The CDR3 region is CASSLISGRAGETQYF. CDR3 nucleotide sequence: TGTGCCAGCAGCTTAATCAGCGGCCGTGCGGGAGAGACCCAGTACTTC.

The chain joins TRBV7-9 to TRBJ1-1; D may be TRBD1 (6 bases). Germline lookup yields CDR1 SEHNR and CDR2 FQNEAQ (reference sequence). V lost 5 bases and J lost 4, with 14 bases in between. The CDR3 length is 14 residues. The CDR3 loop reads CASSPEGGLTEAFF. CDR3 bases: TGTGCCAGCAGCCCGGAGGGGGGGCTCACTGAAGCTTTCTTT. Using reference TRBV7-9 and TRBJ1-1 for the parts outside the CDR3, the full variable domain is DTGVSQNPRHKITKRGQNVTFRCDPISEHNRLYWYRQTLGQGPEFLTYFQNEAQLEKSRLLSDRFSAERPKGSFSTLEIQRTEQGDSAMYLCASSPEGGLTEAFFGQGTRLTVV.

V is TRBV9 and J is TRBJ1-1; no firm D call. The ends were cut back, 0 bases at V and 7 bases at J, with 10 bases in the middle. The CDR3 sequence is 13 residues long. CDR1 and CDR2 from the germline V gene are SGDLS and YYNGEE. This chain's CDR3 is CASSVVLGSEAFF. CDR3 bases: TGTGCCAGCAGCGTAGTGTTGGGGAGTGAAGCTTTCTTT. Full variable domain (rest looked up from reference TRBV9 and TRBJ1-1): DSGVTQTPKHLITATGQRVTLRCSPRSGDLSVYWYQQSLDQGLQFLIQYYNGEERAKGNILERFSAQQFPDLHSELNLSSLELGDSALYFCASSVVLGSEAFFGQGTRLTVV.

This chain uses TRBV6-5 with TRBJ2-3; 9 nucleotides line up with TRBD2. Germline V gene sequence: CDR1 MNHEY, CDR2 SVGAGI. J was trimmed by 6 bases and V by 5 bases; bases with no gene match: 9. The CDR3 runs to 15 residues. The CDR3 spells CASSRYSGSRDTQYF. The CDR3 bases are TGTGCCAGCAGTCGATATAGCGGGAGTAGGGATACGCAGTATTTT.

This clonotype was detected a few times. The chain recombines TRBV7-9 with TRBJ1-2; a possible D gene is TRBD1 (6 bases). This CDR3 contains 15 residues. Trimming cost V 4 bases and J 4 bases, with 16 bases left between them. The V gene's germline CDR1 is SEHNR and CDR2 FQNEAQ (reference sequence). CDR3 coding DNA: TGTGCCAGCAGCTCAGGGGCGAAAGGGGCCTATGGCTACACCTTC. This codes for CASSSGAKGAYGYTF.

The CDR3 spells CASSPGANEQFF. CDR3 sequence (DNA): TGTGCCAGCTCACCGGGGGCCAATGAGCAGTTCTTC. V is TRBV18 and J is TRBJ2-1, with D maybe TRBD1 (6 bases). V was cut by 3 bases and J by 6 bases, with 6 bases left in between. Per the germline V gene, CDR1 is KGHSH and CDR2 is LQKENI. This CDR3 region has 12 residues.

This clonotype was counted only a few times. The chain recombines TRBV6-2 or TRBV6-3 with TRBJ1-2; D gene uncertain. V was shortened by 2 bases and J by 3 bases, with 10 bases between the two germline ends. The CDR3 runs to 14 residues. Germline lookup yields CDR1 MNHEY and CDR2 SVGEGT. CDR3 region: CASSYGRHYYGYTF. The CDR3 region has the DNA TGTGCCAGCAGTTACGGGCGTCACTACTATGGCTACACCTTC.

This clonotype came up a few times. J is TRBJ2-4 and V is TRBV4-3, with D unresolved. Trimming cost V 0 bases and J 0 bases, with 9 bases left between them. The germline CDR1 and CDR2 sequences are LGHNA and YSLEER. CDR3 length equals 16 residues. The chain's CDR3 is CASSQERLLAKNIQYF. CDR3 DNA: TGCGCCAGCAGCCAAGAGAGGCTACTAGCCAAAAACATTCAGTACTTC.

The chain has TRBV18 and TRBJ1-5; possibly TRBD1 for D (6 bases). CDR3 length: 14 residues. Germline CDR1 and CDR2: KGHSH and LQKENI. V was shortened by 1 base and J by 4 bases, with 8 bases between the two germline ends. DNA for the CDR3: TGTGCCAGCTCACCACAACAGGGAAATCAGCCCCAGCATTTT. Its protein is CASSPQQGNQPQHF.

A few counts support this clonotype. This sequence joins TRBV7-2 and TRBJ1-1, with TRBD1 as a possible D gene (6 bases). From germline, CDR1 is SGHTA and CDR2 FQGNSA. The CDR3 totals 17 residues. V was pared by 5 bases and J by 6 bases, with 25 bases between. In nucleotides, the CDR3 is TGTGCCAGCAGCCCTAGCGGTGGGACAAAGGGTTTCCCTGAAGCTTTCTTT. It translates to CASSPSGGTKGFPEAFF.

The J gene is TRBJ1-1, the V gene TRBV6-1, with D unclear. V was clipped by 7 bases and J by 4 bases, with 13 bases between them. The CDR3 has 13 amino acids. Germline-derived CDR1 and CDR2 are MNHNS and SASEGT. This CDR3 is CASKLGLGTEAFF. The CDR3 DNA follows: TGTGCCAGCAAATTGGGGTTGGGCACTGAAGCTTTCTTT.